This T cell receptor (beta chain) was captured in a study of T cells in Graves' hyperthyroidism and ophthalmopathy. Across the whole study: Peripheral blood was acquired at first diagnosis, ahead of any therapy whatsoever. General study results and limits: In the analysis, a 13 V-J model separated ophthalmopathy from stable hyperthyroidism.

Regarding this clonotype: What it binds is not known.

RNA transcripts were the template for amplifying TCR beta CDR3 regions. RT-PCR in the first round (using the HTBI primer set) targeted the TCR CDR3. TCRdb called the multiplex PCR reads again in MiXCR, with one record for every CDR3 protein. This sample has some 740,000 distinct CDR3 sequences, with approximately 15% found just once. The CDR3 is 15 residues long. With V trimmed by 5 bases and J by 3 bases, 7 bases remained unmatched. Germline CDR1 and CDR2: MDHEN and SYDVKM. Patients counted as stable if ophthalmopathy did not develop within 18 months. Clinicians diagnosed patients from clinical symptoms, serum thyroxine and TRAb, thyroid ultrasound and orbital computed tomography.

The sequenced sample consisted of blood. The sequence was obtained from a young woman with Graves' hyperthyroidism. The chain has TRBV28 and TRBJ1-5, with 7 bases fitting TRBD1. The CDR3 bases are TGTGCCAGCAGTCCCGGGACAGTAAACAATCAGCCCCAGCATTTT. Amino acids: CASSPGTVNNQPQHF.